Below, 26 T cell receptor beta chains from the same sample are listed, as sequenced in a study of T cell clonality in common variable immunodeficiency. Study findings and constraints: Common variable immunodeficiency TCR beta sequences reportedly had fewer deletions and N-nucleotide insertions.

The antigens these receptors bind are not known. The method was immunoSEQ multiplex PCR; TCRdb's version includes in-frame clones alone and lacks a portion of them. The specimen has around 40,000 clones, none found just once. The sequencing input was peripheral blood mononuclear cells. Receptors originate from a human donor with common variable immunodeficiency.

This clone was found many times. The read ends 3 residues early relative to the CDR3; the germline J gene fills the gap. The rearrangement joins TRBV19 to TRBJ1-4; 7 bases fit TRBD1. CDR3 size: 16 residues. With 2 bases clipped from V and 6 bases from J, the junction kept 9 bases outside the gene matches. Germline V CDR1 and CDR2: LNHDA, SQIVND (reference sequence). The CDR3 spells CASSITGTVRDEKLFF. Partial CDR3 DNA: TGTGCCAGTAGTATAACGGGGACAGTCCGGGATGAAAAA.

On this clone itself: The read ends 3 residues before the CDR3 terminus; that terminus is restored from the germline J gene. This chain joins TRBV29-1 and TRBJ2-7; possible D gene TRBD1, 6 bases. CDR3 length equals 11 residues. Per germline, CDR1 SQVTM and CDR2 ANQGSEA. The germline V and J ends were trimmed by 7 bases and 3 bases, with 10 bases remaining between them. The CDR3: CSATGNYEQYF. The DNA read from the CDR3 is TGCAGCGCAACAGGGAACTACGAG.

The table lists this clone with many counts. The DNA read from the CDR3 is TGTGCCTGGAGTGATGACAGGGGATCACCC. It codes for CAWSDDRGSP. The CDR3 in full is CAWSDDRGSPLHF. V is TRBV30 and J is TRBJ1-6; TRBD1 aligns across 8 bases. The read falls 3 residues short of the CDR3 end, and the missing part is taken from the germline J gene. V was clipped by 1 base and J by 10 bases; unmatched bases: 3. In germline, CDR1 is GTSNPN, CDR2 SVGIG (reference sequence). CDR3 length: 13 amino acids.

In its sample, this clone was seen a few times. CDR3 DNA, as far as it was read: TGTGCCAGTAGATCCCTCGCGAATGTCGATGAG. Translated, it gives CASRSLANVDE. In full, the CDR3 reads CASRSLANVDEQFF. This rearrangement joins TRBV19 to TRBJ2-1; no firm D call. Read sequence stops 3 residues before the CDR3 end, and the germline J gene provides the missing end. The germline V gene has CDR1 LNHDA and CDR2 SQIVND (reference sequence). V dropped 6 bases and J dropped 8 bases, with 17 bases sitting between them. The CDR3 extends over 14 amino acids.

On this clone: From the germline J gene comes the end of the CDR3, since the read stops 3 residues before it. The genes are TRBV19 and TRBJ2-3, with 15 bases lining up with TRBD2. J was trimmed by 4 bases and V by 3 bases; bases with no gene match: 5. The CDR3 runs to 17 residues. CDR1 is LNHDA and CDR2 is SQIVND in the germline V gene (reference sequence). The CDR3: CASSMLGLAGGPDTQYF. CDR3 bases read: TGTGCCAGTAGTATGTTGGGACTAGCGGGAGGACCAGATACG.

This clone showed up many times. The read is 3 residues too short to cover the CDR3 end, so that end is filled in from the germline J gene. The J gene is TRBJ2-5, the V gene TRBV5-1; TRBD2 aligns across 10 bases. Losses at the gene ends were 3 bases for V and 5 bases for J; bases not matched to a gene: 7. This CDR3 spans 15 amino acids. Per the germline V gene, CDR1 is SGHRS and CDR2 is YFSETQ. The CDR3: CASSSTSGEGETQYF. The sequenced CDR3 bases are TGCGCCAGCAGCTCCACTAGCGGGGAAGGCGAGACC.

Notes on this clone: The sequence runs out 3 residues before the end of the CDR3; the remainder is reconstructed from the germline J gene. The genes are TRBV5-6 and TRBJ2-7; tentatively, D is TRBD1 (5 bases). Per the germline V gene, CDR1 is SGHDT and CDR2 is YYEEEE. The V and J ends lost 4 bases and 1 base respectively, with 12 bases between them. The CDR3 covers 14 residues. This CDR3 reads CASSAGPGSYEQYF. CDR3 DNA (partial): TGTGCCAGCAGCGCAGGGCCGGGTTCCTACGAG.

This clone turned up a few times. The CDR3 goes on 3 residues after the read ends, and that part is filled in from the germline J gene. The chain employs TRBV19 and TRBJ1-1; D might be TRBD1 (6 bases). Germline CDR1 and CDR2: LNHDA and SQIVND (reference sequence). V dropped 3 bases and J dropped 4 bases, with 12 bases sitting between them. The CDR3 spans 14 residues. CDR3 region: CASSIGGGGTEAFF. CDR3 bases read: TGTGCCAGTAGTATTGGGGGAGGGGGCACTGAA.

The CDR3 region is CASSFSQGDEQYF. The DNA read from the CDR3 is TGTGCCAGCAGCTTTTCCCAGGGGGACGAG. V is TRBV7-9 and J is TRBJ2-7; 7 nucleotides match TRBD1. The read finishes 3 residues shy of the CDR3 end, and the germline J gene is used to complete it. V trimming: 3 bases; J trimming: 5 bases; junction bases outside the gene matches: 4. The CDR3 runs 13 residues. Per germline, CDR1 SEHNR and CDR2 FQNEAQ (reference sequence).

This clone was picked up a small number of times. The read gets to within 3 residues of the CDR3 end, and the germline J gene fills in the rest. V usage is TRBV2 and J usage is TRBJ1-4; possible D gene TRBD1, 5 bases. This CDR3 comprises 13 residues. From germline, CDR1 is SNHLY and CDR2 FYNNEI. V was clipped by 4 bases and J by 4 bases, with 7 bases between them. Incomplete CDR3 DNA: TGTGCCAGCAGTGGCGACAGTAATGAAAAA. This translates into CASSGDSNEK. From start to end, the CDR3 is CASSGDSNEKLFF. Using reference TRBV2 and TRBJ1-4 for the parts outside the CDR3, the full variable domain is EPEVTQTPSHQVTQMGQEVILRCVPISNHLYFYWYRQILGQKVEFLVSFYNNEISEKSEIFDDQFSVERPDGSNFTLKIRSTKLEDSAMYFCASSGDSNEKLFFGSGTQLSVL.

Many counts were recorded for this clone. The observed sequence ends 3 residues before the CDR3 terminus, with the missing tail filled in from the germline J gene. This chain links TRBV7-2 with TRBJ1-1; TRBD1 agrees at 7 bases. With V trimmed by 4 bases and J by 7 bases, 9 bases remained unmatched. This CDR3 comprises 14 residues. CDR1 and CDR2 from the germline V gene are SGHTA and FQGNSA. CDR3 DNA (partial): TGTGCCAGCAGCTCCCGGGACAGTAGACTTGAA. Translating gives CASSSRDSRLE. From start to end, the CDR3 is CASSSRDSRLEAFF.

The DNA read from the CDR3 is TGTGCCAGCAGCATACGGACTCTCAGCTCCTACGAG. The encoded protein is CASSIRTLSSYE. The CDR3 in its entirety is CASSIRTLSSYEQYF. V usage is TRBV7-8 and J usage is TRBJ2-7, with D possibly matching TRBD2 (5 bases). The read stops 3 residues short of the end of the CDR3; the missing end is completed from the germline J gene. V gave up 5 bases and J gave up 0 bases, with 14 bases separating them. CDR3 length: 15 amino acids. Germline V gene data show CDR1 as SGHVS and CDR2 as FQNEAQ.

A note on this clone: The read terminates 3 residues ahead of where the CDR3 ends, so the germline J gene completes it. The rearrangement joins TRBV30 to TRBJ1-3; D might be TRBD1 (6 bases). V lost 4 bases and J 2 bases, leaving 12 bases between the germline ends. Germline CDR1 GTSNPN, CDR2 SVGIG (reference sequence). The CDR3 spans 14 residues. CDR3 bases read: TGTGCCTGGAAAACGTACAGGGCTGGAAACACC. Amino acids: CAWKTYRAGNT. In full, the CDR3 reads CAWKTYRAGNTIYF.

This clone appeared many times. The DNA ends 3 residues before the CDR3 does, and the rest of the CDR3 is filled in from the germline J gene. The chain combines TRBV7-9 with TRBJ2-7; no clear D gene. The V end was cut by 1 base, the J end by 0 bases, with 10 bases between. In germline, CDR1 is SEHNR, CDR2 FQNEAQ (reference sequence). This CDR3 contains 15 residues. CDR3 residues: CASSLGRFSSYEQYF. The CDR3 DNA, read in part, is TGTGCCAGCAGCTTAGGGCGGTTTAGCTCCTACGAG.

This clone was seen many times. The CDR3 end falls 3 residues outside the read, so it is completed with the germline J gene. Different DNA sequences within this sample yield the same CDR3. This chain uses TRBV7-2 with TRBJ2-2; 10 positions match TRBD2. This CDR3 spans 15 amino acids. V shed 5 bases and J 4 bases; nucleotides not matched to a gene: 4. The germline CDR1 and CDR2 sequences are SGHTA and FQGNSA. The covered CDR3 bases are TGTGCCAGCAGCCCCAGGACTAGCGGCACCGGGGAG. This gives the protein CASSPRTSGTGE. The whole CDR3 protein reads CASSPRTSGTGELFF. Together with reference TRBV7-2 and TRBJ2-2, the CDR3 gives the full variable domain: GAGVSQSPSNKVTEKGKDVELRCDPISGHTALYWYRQSLGQGLEFLIYFQGNSAPDKSGLPSDRFSAERTGGSVSTLTIQRTQQEDSAVYLCASSPRTSGTGELFFGEGSRLTVL.

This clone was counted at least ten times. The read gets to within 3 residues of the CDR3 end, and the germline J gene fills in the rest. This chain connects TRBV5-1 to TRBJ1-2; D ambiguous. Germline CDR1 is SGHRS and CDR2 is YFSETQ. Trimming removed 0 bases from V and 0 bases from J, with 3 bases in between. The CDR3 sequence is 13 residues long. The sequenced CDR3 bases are TGCGCCAGCAGCTTGGACACTAACTATGGC. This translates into CASSLDTNYG. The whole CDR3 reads CASSLDTNYGYTF.

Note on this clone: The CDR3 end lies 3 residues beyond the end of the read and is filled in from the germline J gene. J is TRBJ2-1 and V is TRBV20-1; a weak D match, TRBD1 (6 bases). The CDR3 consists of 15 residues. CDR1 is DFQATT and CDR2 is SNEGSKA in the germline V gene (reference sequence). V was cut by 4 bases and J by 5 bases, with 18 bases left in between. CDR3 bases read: TGCAGTGCTATAGGGAACCGGGACAAAGACAATGAG. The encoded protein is CSAIGNRDKDNE. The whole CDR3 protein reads CSAIGNRDKDNEQFF.

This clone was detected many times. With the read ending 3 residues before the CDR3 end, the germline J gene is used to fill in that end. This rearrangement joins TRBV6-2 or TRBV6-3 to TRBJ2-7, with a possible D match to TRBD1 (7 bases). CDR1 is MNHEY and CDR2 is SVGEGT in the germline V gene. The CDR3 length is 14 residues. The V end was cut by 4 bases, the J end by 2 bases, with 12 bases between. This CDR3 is CASSSGDRAYEQYF. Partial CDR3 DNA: TGTGCCAGCAGTTCGGGGGACAGAGCCTACGAG.

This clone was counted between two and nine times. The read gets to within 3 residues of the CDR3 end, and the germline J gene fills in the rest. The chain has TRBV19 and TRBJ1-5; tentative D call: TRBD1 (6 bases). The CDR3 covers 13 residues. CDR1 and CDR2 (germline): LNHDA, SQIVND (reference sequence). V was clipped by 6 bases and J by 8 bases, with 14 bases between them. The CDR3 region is CASRRTDDKPQHF. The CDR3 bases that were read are TGTGCCAGTAGACGGACAGACGATAAGCCC.

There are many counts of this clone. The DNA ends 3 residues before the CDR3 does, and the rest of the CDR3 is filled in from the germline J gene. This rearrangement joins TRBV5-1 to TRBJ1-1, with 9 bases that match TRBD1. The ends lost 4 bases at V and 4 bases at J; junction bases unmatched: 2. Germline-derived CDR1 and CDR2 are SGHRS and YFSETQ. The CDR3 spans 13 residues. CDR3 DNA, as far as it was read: TGCGCCAGCAGCGTGACAGGGGGCACTGAA. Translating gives CASSVTGGTE. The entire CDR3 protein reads CASSVTGGTEAFF. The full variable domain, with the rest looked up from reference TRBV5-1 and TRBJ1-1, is KAGVTQTPRYLIKTRGQQVTLSCSPISGHRSVSWYQQTPGQGLQFLFEYFSETQRNKGNFPGRFSGRQFSNSRSEMNVSTLELGDSALYLCASSVTGGTEAFFGQGTRLTVV.

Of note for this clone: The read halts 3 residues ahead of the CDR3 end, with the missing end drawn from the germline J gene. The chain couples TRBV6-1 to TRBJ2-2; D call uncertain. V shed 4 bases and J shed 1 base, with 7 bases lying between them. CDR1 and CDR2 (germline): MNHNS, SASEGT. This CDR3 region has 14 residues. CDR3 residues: CASSGSWNTGELFF. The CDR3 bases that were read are TGTGCCAGCAGTGGTTCCTGGAACACCGGGGAG.

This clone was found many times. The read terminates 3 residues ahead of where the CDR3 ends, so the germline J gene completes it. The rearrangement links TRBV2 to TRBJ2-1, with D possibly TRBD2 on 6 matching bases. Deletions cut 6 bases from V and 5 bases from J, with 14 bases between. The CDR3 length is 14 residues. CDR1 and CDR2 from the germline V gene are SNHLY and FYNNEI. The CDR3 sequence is CASRNSGRDNEQFF. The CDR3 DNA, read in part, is TGTGCCAGCAGGAATAGCGGTAGAGACAATGAG.

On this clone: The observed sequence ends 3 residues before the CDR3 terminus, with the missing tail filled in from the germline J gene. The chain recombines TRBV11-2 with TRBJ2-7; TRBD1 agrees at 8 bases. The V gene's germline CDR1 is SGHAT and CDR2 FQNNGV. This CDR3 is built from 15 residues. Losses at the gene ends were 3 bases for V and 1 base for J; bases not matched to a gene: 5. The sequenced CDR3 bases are TGTGCCAGCAGCTTTAGGACAGGGTGGTCCTACGAG. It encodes CASSFRTGWSYE. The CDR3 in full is CASSFRTGWSYEQYF.

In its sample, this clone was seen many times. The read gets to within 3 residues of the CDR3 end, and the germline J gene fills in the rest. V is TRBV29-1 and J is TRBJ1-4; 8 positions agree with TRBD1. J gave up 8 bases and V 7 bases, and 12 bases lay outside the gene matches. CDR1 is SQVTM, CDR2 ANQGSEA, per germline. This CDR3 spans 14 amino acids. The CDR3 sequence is CSARNRGDHEKLFF. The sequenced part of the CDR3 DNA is TGCAGCGCTCGAAACAGGGGGGATCACGAAAAA.

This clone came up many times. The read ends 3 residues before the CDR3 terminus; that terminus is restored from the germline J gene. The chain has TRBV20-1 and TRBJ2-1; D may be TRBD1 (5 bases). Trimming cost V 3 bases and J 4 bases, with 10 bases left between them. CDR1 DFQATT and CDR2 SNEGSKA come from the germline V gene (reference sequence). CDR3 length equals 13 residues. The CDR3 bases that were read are TGCAGTGCTAGCAACAGGCCATACAATGAG. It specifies CSASNRPYNE. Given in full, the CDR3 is CSASNRPYNEQFF.

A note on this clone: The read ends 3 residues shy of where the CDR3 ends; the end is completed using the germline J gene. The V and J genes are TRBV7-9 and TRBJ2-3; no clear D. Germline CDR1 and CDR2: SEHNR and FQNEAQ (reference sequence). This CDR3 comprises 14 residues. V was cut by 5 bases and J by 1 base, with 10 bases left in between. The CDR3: CASSPSVRTDTQYF. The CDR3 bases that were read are TGTGCCAGCAGCCCCTCTGTTCGCACAGATACG.